This is a list of T cell receptor beta chains from one sample in a study of OX40 agonist ivuxolimab in advanced cancers. Using immunoSEQ multiplex PCR, the repertoire was profiled, and TCRdb retains in-frame clones only, with some absent. The table records fewer than 95,000 clones, approximately 79% of them present only once. The sequencing used CD4+ or CD8+ T cells sorted from blood, collected in a trial of the OX40 agonist ivuxolimab. These receptors originate from an adult with an advanced solid tumor such as melanoma, head and neck, liver or kidney cancer. CDR3s include the opening cysteine and the closing phenylalanine or tryptophan. The D gene is left open where the match is weak. Only part of the rows carry a size: once, few, many, or a class if the clone is expanded.

cdr3_aa	cdr3_nt	j_call	clone_size	v_call	d_call
CASSFTGRDPFNQPQHF	TGCGCCAGCAGTTTTACCGGGCGGGACCCGTTCAATCAGCCCCAGCATTTT	TRBJ1-5	-	TRBV4-1	-
CASGPETHTNYGYTF	TGTGCCAGCGGCCCCGAAACCCACACTAACTATGGCTACACCTTC	TRBJ1-2	-	TRBV5-6	-
CASTLGQVGGYTF	TGTGCCAGCACCCTGGGACAGGTTGGCGGCTACACCTTC	TRBJ1-2	-	TRBV28	TRBD1
CASNNFQGGTEAFF	TGTGCCAGCAATAATTTCCAGGGGGGCACTGAAGCTTTCTTT	TRBJ1-1	few	TRBV28	TRBD1
CASSPGWGREGKETQYF	TGTGCCAGCAGCCCGGGGTGGGGGCGGGAGGGTAAAGAGACCCAGTACTTC	TRBJ2-5	-	TRBV27	TRBD2
CASSIQAGGRAFF	TGTGCCAGTAGTATTCAAGCAGGGGGTAGGGCTTTCTTT	TRBJ1-1	-	TRBV19	TRBD1
CASSSSGGARETQYF	TGTGCCAGCAGCTCCTCCGGGGGGGCCCGGGAGACCCAGTACTTC	TRBJ2-5	-	TRBV7-9	TRBD2
CASSSRRDFTGELFF	TGTGCTAGCAGCTCCAGACGGGACTTTACCGGGGAGCTGTTTTTT	TRBJ2-2	-	TRBV7-7	-
CASSSGSGKAEAFF	TGTGCCAGCAGTTCAGGGTCGGGGAAGGCTGAAGCTTTCTTT	TRBJ1-1	once	TRBV6-6	-
CASSRDLNTEAFF	TGTGCCAGCAGCAGGGATTTGAACACTGAAGCTTTCTTT	TRBJ1-1	-	TRBV6-6	-
CASSLEPYSGKNIQYF	TGCGCCAGCAGCTTGGAGCCCTATTCGGGCAAAAACATTCAGTACTTC	TRBJ2-4	-	TRBV5-1	-
CASSHRYEQYF	TGTGCCAGCAGTCACAGGTACGAGCAGTACTTC	TRBJ2-7	-	TRBV7-2	-
CASRDPASGHTDTQYF	TGTGCCAGCAGAGACCCGGCTAGTGGGCACACAGATACGCAGTATTTT	TRBJ2-3	few	TRBV6-6	-
CASSLDAMNTEAFF	TGTGCCAGCAGTCTGGACGCAATGAACACTGAAGCTTTCTTT	TRBJ1-1	-	TRBV7-9	-
CASSFDRAEYGYTF	TGCGCCAGCAGCTTTGATCGGGCGGAGTATGGCTACACCTTC	TRBJ1-2	-	TRBV5-1	-
CASSSAYQPQHF	TGTGCCAGCAGCTCAGCATATCAGCCCCAGCATTTT	TRBJ1-5	few	TRBV7-2	-
CASSLLTYEQYF	TGTGCCAGCAGCTTACTCACCTACGAGCAGTACTTC	TRBJ2-7	-	TRBV5-4	-
CASSQVAAHQETQYF	TGTGCCAGCAGCCAAGTAGCGGCACACCAAGAGACCCAGTACTTC	TRBJ2-5	-	TRBV14	-
CASCRGGSGNTIYF	TGTGCCAGTTGCCGGGGGGGCTCTGGAAACACCATATATTTT	TRBJ1-3	few	TRBV19	-
CATSHTDTQYF	TGTGCCACTTCGCACACAGATACGCAGTATTTT	TRBJ2-3	-	TRBV19	-
CASSIEVGYEQYF	TGTGCCAGTAGTATAGAAGTTGGGTACGAGCAGTACTTC	TRBJ2-7	-	TRBV19	-
CASGQTGGYTIYF	TGTGCTAGTGGGCAGACAGGGGGTTACACCATATATTTT	TRBJ1-3	-	TRBV12-5	TRBD1